One and the same sample provided the 4 T cell receptor beta chains below, sequenced in a study of cytomegalovirus exposure and HLA in healthy donors. 13 Jbeta primers and 60 Vbeta primers were used for the PCR. Using immunoSEQ multiplex PCR, the repertoire was profiled, and TCRdb retains in-frame clones only, with some absent. The table includes hundreds of thousands of clones, approximately 78% detected once. Sequenced material: PBMCs. The receptors come from a boy between 10 and 17 years old in good health and CMV-seronegative.

CDR3 in amino acids: CASSPLRDSNYGYTF. In DNA, the CDR3 is TGTGCCAGCTCACCACTAAGGGACAGTAACTATGGCTACACCTTC. The chain links TRBV18 to TRBJ1-2, with 7 bases that match TRBD1. Germline V gives CDR1 KGHSH, CDR2 LQKENI. This CDR3 has 15 amino acids. The junction had 3 bases not matched to a gene; V was cut back by 1 base and J by 1 base.

The rearrangement uses TRBV25-1 and TRBJ2-7; no reliable D call. Germline assignment: CDR1 MGHDK and CDR2 SYGVNS. The V end was cut by 1 base, the J end by 2 bases, with 12 bases between. The CDR3 sequence is 15 residues long. This chain's CDR3 is CASSEFRGSTYEQYF. The CDR3 DNA reads TGTGCCAGCAGTGAATTTAGAGGTTCGACCTACGAGCAGTACTTC.

This chain connects TRBV27 to TRBJ2-7; 9 nucleotides match TRBD1. After removal of 5 bases from V and 5 bases from J, the junction contained 13 bases not matched to a gene. This CDR3 has 16 residues. The germline CDR1 and CDR2 sequences are MNHEY and SMNVEV (reference sequence). The CDR3, as DNA: TGTGCCAGCAGTCTAATACCGACAGGGGGTAGCAACGAGCAGTACTTC. Protein sequence: CASSLIPTGGSNEQYF.

The chain employs TRBV2 and TRBJ2-1; 13 positions agree with TRBD2. CDR1 is SNHLY, CDR2 FYNNEI, per germline. The V segment lost 4 bases and the J segment 14 bases; nucleotides outside the gene matches: 14. This CDR3 has 16 residues. The CDR3 is CASSGSGLAGEIWEFF. In nucleotides, the CDR3 is TGTGCCAGCAGTGGAAGCGGACTAGCGGGAGAGATTTGGGAGTTCTTC.